This T cell receptor (beta chain) appears in the sequencing data of a study of blood T cell repertoires in COVID-19. Study-level information: The study drew acute and convalescent COVID-19 samples from the United States, Italy and Spain. The cDNA or gDNA used as material had been derived from T cells, B-cell-depleted T cells, or PBMCs.

Germline assignment: CDR1 MGHRA and CDR2 YSYEKL. Trimming removed 3 bases at V and 2 bases at J, with 11 bases between. This CDR3 contains 15 residues. Data came from immunoSEQ multiplex PCR; TCRdb stores just in-frame clones and leaves some out. The sample lists 250,000 to 350,000 clones, roughly 87% occurring once. Material: peripheral blood. The TCR originated in a man aged 18 to 29 with active or convalescent COVID-19. The chain links TRBV4-1 to TRBJ1-5; possible D gene TRBD1, 5 bases. The CDR3 reads CASSHGQFGNQPQHF. CDR3 nucleotide sequence: TGCGCCAGCAGCCACGGACAATTTGGCAATCAGCCCCAGCATTTT.